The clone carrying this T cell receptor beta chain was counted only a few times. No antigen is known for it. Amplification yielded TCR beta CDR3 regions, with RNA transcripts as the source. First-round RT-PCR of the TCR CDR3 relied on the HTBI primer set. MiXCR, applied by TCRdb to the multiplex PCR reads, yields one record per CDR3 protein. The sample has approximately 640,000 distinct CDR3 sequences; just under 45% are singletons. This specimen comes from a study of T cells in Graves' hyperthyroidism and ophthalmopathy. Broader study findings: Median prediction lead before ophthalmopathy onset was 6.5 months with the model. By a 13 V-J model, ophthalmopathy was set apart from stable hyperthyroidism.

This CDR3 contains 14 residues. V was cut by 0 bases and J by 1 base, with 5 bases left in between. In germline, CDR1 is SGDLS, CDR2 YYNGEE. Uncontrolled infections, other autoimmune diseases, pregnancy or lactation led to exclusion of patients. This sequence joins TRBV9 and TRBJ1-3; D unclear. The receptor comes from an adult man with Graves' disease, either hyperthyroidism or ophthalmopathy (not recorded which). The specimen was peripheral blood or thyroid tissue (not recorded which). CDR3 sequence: CASSVGASGNTIYF. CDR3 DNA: TGTGCCAGCAGCGTAGGGGCTTCTGGAAACACCATATATTTT. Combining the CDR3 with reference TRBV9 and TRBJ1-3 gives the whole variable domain DSGVTQTPKHLITATGQRVTLRCSPRSGDLSVYWYQQSLDQGLQFLIQYYNGEERAKGNILERFSAQQFPDLHSELNLSSLELGDSALYFCASSVGASGNTIYFGEGSWLTVV.